Following are 10 T cell receptor beta chains from one sample sequenced in a study of a mutant IDH1 vaccine in newly diagnosed glioma. The time point here: baseline, week 1 (first vaccination visit). Documented treatment: pre-vaccination baseline after standard-of-care therapy. The repertoire was sequenced with immunoSEQ multiplex PCR; TCRdb's copy has only in-frame clones and lacks some. The profile shows about 88,000 clones, over 70% of them singletons. This specimen was PBMCs, taken from a glioma patient treated with radiotherapy, temozolomide or both. These receptors came from a man aged 40-50 years with glioma. Some clones in this sample may be carry-over from other donors' samples.

This clone appeared a single time. DNA of the CDR3: TGTGCCAGCAGCCGGGGAGCTGGGACAGGGGGGTCCTACGAGCAGTACTTC. This codes for CASSRGAGTGGSYEQYF. The rearrangement links TRBV14 to TRBJ2-7; 11 bases line up with TRBD1. Germline values: CDR1 SGHDN, CDR2 FVKESK. With V trimmed by 4 bases and J by 1 base, 9 bases remained unmatched. The CDR3 loop spans 17 amino acids.

This clone appeared once. This sequence joins TRBV6-6 and TRBJ2-7; D is possibly TRBD1 or TRBD2 (5 bases each). The germline V gene has CDR1 MNHNY and CDR2 SVGAGI (reference sequence). CDR3 length: 15 residues. The V end lost 2 bases, the J end lost 6 bases, and 17 bases lay between the germline ends. Here the CDR3 DNA reads TGTGCCAGCAGTTACAAGGGGACGGGTGGGTCCGAGCAGTACTTC. Amino acid sequence: CASSYKGTGGSEQYF.

The rearrangement links TRBV6-5 to TRBJ2-2, with TRBD2 as a possible D gene (6 bases). Germline V gene lookup returns CDR1 MNHEY and CDR2 SVGAGI. The CDR3 has 14 amino acids. The V end was cut by 6 bases, the J end by 6 bases, with 14 bases between. The CDR3 DNA is TGTGCCAGCAGCATCGCGGGGCTGGCCGGGGAGCTGTTTTTT. This translates into CASSIAGLAGELFF.

The rearrangement links TRBV9 to TRBJ1-2; D ambiguous. CDR3 length: 15 amino acids. Germline V gene data show CDR1 as SGDLS and CDR2 as YYNGEE. V was cut by 4 bases and J by 4 bases, with 17 bases left in between. CDR3 amino acids: CASSLLTGEGYGYTF. In nucleotides, the CDR3 is TGTGCCAGCAGCCTACTTACGGGCGAGGGCTATGGCTACACCTTC.

The chain employs TRBV29-1 and TRBJ1-1; possibly TRBD1 for D (5 bases). The ends were cut back, 6 bases at V and 7 bases at J, with 12 bases in the middle. The V gene's germline CDR1 is SQVTM and CDR2 ANQGSEA. The CDR3 has 11 amino acids. The CDR3 region is CSVVYGGEAFF. CDR3 nucleotides: TGCAGCGTCGTCTACGGGGGTGAAGCTTTCTTT.

The rearrangement joins TRBV29-1 to TRBJ2-7, with a weak D call TRBD1 (6 bases). CDR3 size: 11 residues. Germline CDR1 is SQVTM and CDR2 is ANQGSEA. Deletions cut 6 bases from V and 4 bases from J, with 10 bases between. CDR3 amino acids: CSVFTGYEQYF. Here the CDR3 DNA reads TGCAGCGTCTTCACAGGGTACGAGCAGTACTTC.

The chain uses TRBV2 and TRBJ2-7; D perhaps matches TRBD1 (5 bases). Trimming took 5 bases from V and 2 from J, leaving 10 bases between them. The germline V gene encodes CDR1 SNHLY and CDR2 FYNNEI. The CDR3 runs to 13 residues. CDR3 residues: CASSLRETYEQYF. DNA of the CDR3: TGTGCCAGCAGTCTCAGGGAAACCTACGAGCAGTACTTC.

The sample holds one count of this clone. This rearrangement joins TRBV5-4 to TRBJ1-4; 7 bases map to TRBD1. With 4 bases clipped from V and 6 bases from J, the junction kept 9 bases outside the gene matches. Germline V gives CDR1 SGHNT, CDR2 YYREEE (reference sequence). The CDR3 contains 15 residues. In DNA, the CDR3 is TGTGCCAGCAGCCGTGACAGGGTAACGGATGAAAAACTGTTTTTT. Translating it yields CASSRDRVTDEKLFF. Filled out from reference TRBV5-4 and TRBJ1-4, the complete variable domain reads ETGVTQSPTHLIKTRGQQVTLRCSSQSGHNTVSWYQQALGQGPQFIFQYYREEENGRGNFPPRFSGLQFPNYSSELNVNALELDDSALYLCASSRDRVTDEKLFFGSGTQLSVL.

The CDR3 nucleotides are TGTGCCAGCGAAAGGACAGGGCTTCCCGGGGAGCTGTTTTTT. Its protein product is CASERTGLPGELFF. This chain links TRBV2 with TRBJ2-2; 8 bases map to TRBD1. Germline loops: CDR1 SNHLY, CDR2 FYNNEI. The CDR3 is 14 amino acids. The trim removed 8 bases at V and 6 bases at J, leaving 8 bases unmatched. Full variable domain (remainder filled in from reference TRBV2 and TRBJ2-2): EPEVTQTPSHQVTQMGQEVILRCVPISNHLYFYWYRQILGQKVEFLVSFYNNEISEKSEIFDDQFSVERPDGSNFTLKIRSTKLEDSAMYFCASERTGLPGELFFGEGSRLTVL.

The chain carries TRBV2 and TRBJ2-1; 10 positions agree with TRBD2. The J segment lost 9 bases and the V segment lost 1 base, leaving 6 bases of the junction unmatched. Germline assignment: CDR1 SNHLY and CDR2 FYNNEI. The CDR3 extends over 15 amino acids. Written as DNA, the CDR3 is TGTGCCAGCAGTGAAGTGAGCGGGGGGGCCGCTGAGCAGTTCTTC. Protein product: CASSEVSGGAAEQFF.